The present TCR beta chain was sequenced within a study of a mutant IDH1 vaccine in newly diagnosed glioma listed by TCRdb under 2021. About the investigation overall: In the chemotherapy-containing groups, vaccination started alongside temozolomide cycles, whereas in patients who had radiotherapy alone it started 4-6 weeks after radiotherapy. The week-35 safety follow-up was designated visit V12, and the week-47 end of study was designated visit V13. For exploratory analyses, longitudinal TCRB deep sequencing was carried out in roughly 23 treated patients wherever samples were available. Prior to enrollment, patients had been given standard therapy consisting of radiotherapy alone, temozolomide alone, or radiochemotherapy with temozolomide, with the combination given to most patients. Of the approximately 30 treated patients, approximately 62% were male and approximately 38% were female, and a mean age of roughly 37 years was recorded. Peripheral blood samples were drawn at six visits, namely V03 (baseline), V05, V07, V10, V12 and V13. Study-wide findings and limitations: Availability determined which PBMC samples were chosen for TCRB deep sequencing. No apparent relationship was observed between pseudoprogression and alterations in the top peripheral T cell clonotypes detected by TCRB sequencing. Across multiple MHC alleles, vaccine-induced immune responses were seen in around 93% of patients. The authors stated that sample limitations prevented analyses of patient blood samples from being reproduced.

This clone was recorded a few times. Its antigen specificity is not known. No much larger clone exists at a distance of one base, and base qualities are not known. The germline V gene supplies CDR1 ENHRY and CDR2 SYGVKD. A distance of 10 bases separates the germline ends of V and J, which lose 3 bases and 5 bases respectively. The CDR3, from cysteine to phenylalanine, totals 13 residues. Only CDR3 DNA remains: 39 bases, in frame from the first base. The intended sense of this specimen's time point label: week 47, end of study. Every vaccine dose consisted of 300 ug of a 20-mer mutant IDH1 peptide in Montanide, administered subcutaneously together with topical imiquimod. Patients received eight vaccinations in weeks 1, 3, 5, 7, 11, 15, 19 and 23, corresponding to visits V03 through V10. Donors had newly diagnosed WHO grade 3 or 4 IDH1-mutant astrocytomas with loss of nuclear ATRX. The samples were drawn from NOA16, a multicentre, single-arm, open-label phase I trial in Germany that tested a mutant IDH1 peptide vaccine in humans for the first time. Genomic DNA for TCRB sequencing was extracted from EDTA blood using the DNeasy Blood and Tissue Kit.

Receptor libraries were prepared by the immunoSEQ multiplex PCR assay. Rearranged TCR beta chain sequences were amplified with the hsTCRB Kit following the manufacturer's protocol. TCRB libraries were sequenced on an Illumina MiSeq. On the authors' methods: Demultiplexing, trimming and gene mapping were performed with the kit vendor's proprietary platform. As stored in TCRdb, this immuneACCESS dataset retains in-frame rearrangements with V and J assigned. A fraction of the clones does not appear; measured against another copy, unresolved V genes explain less than half of the discrepancy, and the remainder lacks a known reason. V, J and clone size are taken as reported in that table, and D and trimming were inferred from the DNA itself. The table for this sample lists 20,000 to 30,000 clones; roughly 82% of them were counted only once. Approximately 3.8% of the sample is taken by the ten largest.

The receptor comes from a man between 35 and 55 years old with glioma. Some clones in this sample may be carry-over from other donors' samples. The sequencing used PBMCs, collected from a glioma patient whose treatment included an IDH1 peptide vaccine. The sequence joins TRBV10-3 to TRBJ1-2, with TRBD1 as a weak D call on 5 bases. The sequenced DNA is TGTGCCATCAGTGAAGACAGATTATATGGCTACACCTTC. Its protein product is CAISEDRLYGYTF.